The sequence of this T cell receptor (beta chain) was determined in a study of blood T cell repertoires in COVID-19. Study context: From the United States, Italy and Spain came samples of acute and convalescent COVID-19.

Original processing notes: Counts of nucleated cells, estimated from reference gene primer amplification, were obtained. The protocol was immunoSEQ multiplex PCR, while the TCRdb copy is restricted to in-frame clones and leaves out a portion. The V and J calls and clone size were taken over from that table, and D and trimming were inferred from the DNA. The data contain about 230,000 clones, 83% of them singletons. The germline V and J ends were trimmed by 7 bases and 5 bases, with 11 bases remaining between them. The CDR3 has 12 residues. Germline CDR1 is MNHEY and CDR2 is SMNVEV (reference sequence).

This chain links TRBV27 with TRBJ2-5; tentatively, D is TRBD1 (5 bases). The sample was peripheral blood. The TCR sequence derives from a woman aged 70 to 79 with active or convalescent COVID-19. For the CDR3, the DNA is TGTGCCAGCACCCCAGGGTGGGAGACCCAGTACTTC. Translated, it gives CASTPGWETQYF.